These 10 T cell receptor beta chains share one sample of origin, sequenced in a study of human T cells and chemical hapten exposure (dated by TCRdb to the early 2020s). Per the publication, the time point label means: patch test 1, 2 weeks after DPC sensitization. The treatment or condition label, read with the paper, signifies: therapeutic diphenylcyclopropenone sensitization with weekly scalp DPC. Libraries came from RACE. For sequencing, a NextSeq 500 was employed. TCRdb ran its own pipeline on the public reads, namely fastp trimming at Q25 and MiXCR clone calling, and kept in-frame beta chains. Rows matching on CDR3 protein sequence are summarized as one entry with the most common DNA and genes. Across this sample there are around 150,000 distinct CDR3 sequences, with more than 12% seen only once. The top ten constitute approximately 1.5% of the sample. Sequencing was performed on whole blood, taken in connection with sensitization to the hapten diphenylcyclopropenone (DPC). The source is a woman aged 30 to 39 with alopecia areata. Some clones in this sample may be carry-over from other donors' samples.

The gene calls are TRBV28 and TRBJ1-2; possible D gene TRBD1, 5 bases. Per germline, CDR1 MDHEN and CDR2 SYDVKM. There are 14 residues in the CDR3. V was trimmed by 2 bases and J by 5 bases, leaving 12 bases between them. Here the CDR3 DNA reads TGTGCCAGCAGTTTACGGGGCCCTCCGTATGGCTACACCTTC. Its translation: CASSLRGPPYGYTF.

This clonotype showed up many times. The rearrangement uses TRBV7-8 and TRBJ1-2, with D perhaps matching TRBD1 (5 bases). Per the germline V gene, CDR1 is SGHVS and CDR2 is FQNEAQ. Trimming took 3 bases from V and 4 from J, leaving 9 bases between them. This CDR3 comprises 13 residues. The CDR3 reads CASSLAGPYGYTF. The CDR3 DNA sequence: TGTGCCAGCAGCTTGGCGGGGCCCTATGGCTACACCTTC.

The chain has TRBV29-1 and TRBJ2-1; D gene uncertain. Germline V gene data show CDR1 as SQVTM and CDR2 as ANQGSEA. V was trimmed by 4 bases and J by 6 bases, leaving 13 bases between them. The CDR3 spans 13 residues. CDR3 region: CSVGSSSTNEQFF. CDR3 DNA sequence: TGCAGCGTTGGCAGCTCGAGCACCAATGAGCAGTTCTTC.

In this sample, this clonotype turned up many times. The rearrangement links TRBV7-6 to TRBJ2-2, with unresolved D. This CDR3 has 13 amino acids. Trimming pared 0 bases from V and 5 bases from J, leaving 4 bases between. From germline, CDR1 is SGHVS and CDR2 FNYEAQ. The DNA of the CDR3 is TGTGCCAGCAGCTTAGCTCAGACCGGGGAGCTGTTTTTT. Residues: CASSLAQTGELFF. Full variable domain (missing parts from reference TRBV7-6 and TRBJ2-2): GAGVSQSPRYKVTKRGQDVALRCDPISGHVSLYWYRQALGQGPEFLTYFNYEAQQDKSGLPNDRFSAERPEGSISTLTIQRTEQRDSAMYRCASSLAQTGELFFGEGSRLTVL.

This chain uses TRBV11-2 with TRBJ1-6; D ambiguous. Trimming shortened V by 4 bases and J by 7 bases, and 11 bases separated the two germline ends. Germline V gives CDR1 SGHAT, CDR2 FQNNGV. The CDR3 contains 14 residues. CDR3 sequence: CASSSTGWNSPLHF. The CDR3 DNA reads TGTGCCAGCAGCTCCACGGGGTGGAATTCACCCCTCCACTTT.

This clonotype was counted between two and nine times. The J gene is TRBJ1-4, the V gene TRBV3-1; D might be TRBD1 (5 bases). The CDR3 extends over 16 amino acids. From germline, CDR1 is LGHDT and CDR2 YNNKEL (reference sequence). With 4 bases removed from V and 8 bases from J, the gap between germline ends came to 20 bases. The CDR3, as DNA: TGTGCCAGCAGCCCCTCCGGGTCTTCCTACAGGGAAAAACTGTTTTTT. Translated: CASSPSGSSYREKLFF.

This sequence joins TRBV18 and TRBJ2-3, with no clear D. CDR1 and CDR2 (germline): KGHSH, LQKENI. The CDR3 is 14 amino acids. Trimming left V 3 bases short and J 4 bases short, with 11 bases between. The CDR3 DNA reads TGTGCCAGCTCACCGGCCTACGGCGCAGATACGCAGTATTTT. Residues: CASSPAYGADTQYF.

This clonotype was seen a handful of times. The chain carries TRBV6-1 and TRBJ1-2; the D gene is possibly TRBD1 (6 bases). Trimming stripped 6 bases from V and 2 bases from J, with 19 bases between. The CDR3 has 16 amino acids. Germline V gene data show CDR1 as MNHNS and CDR2 as SASEGT. CDR3: CASSAGGTPLNYGYTF. In nucleotides, the CDR3 is TGTGCCAGCAGCGCGGGAGGGACACCGCTAAACTATGGCTACACCTTC.

This clonotype has more than one count but fewer than ten. This chain uses TRBV7-8 with TRBJ1-5; maybe TRBD1 (5 bases). Per germline, CDR1 SGHVS and CDR2 FQNEAQ. The V and J ends lost 0 bases and 4 bases respectively, with 13 bases between them. The CDR3 has 16 amino acids. The CDR3 nucleotides read TGTGCCAGCAGCTTAGCGCGGGGGATAGGGAATCAGCCCCAGCATTTT. This gives the protein CASSLARGIGNQPQHF.

The V call is TRBV5-4, the J call TRBJ1-2; 9 nucleotides line up with TRBD1. V shed 3 bases, J shed 4 bases, and the junction held 10 bases outside the gene matches. Germline values: CDR1 SGHNT, CDR2 YYREEE (reference sequence). The CDR3 covers 16 residues. CDR3 protein: CASSSRTGAVSYGYTF. The CDR3 DNA sequence: TGTGCCAGCAGCTCAAGGACAGGGGCAGTATCCTATGGCTACACCTTC.